This T cell receptor beta chain was obtained from a study of T-cell reconstitution after alpha-beta-depleted transplantation in children. Trimming took 8 bases from V and 4 from J, leaving 12 bases between them. The CDR3 has 13 residues. Regarding the study as a whole: Diversity and T-cell counts at one year after transplant derived mostly from new T cells. Reports say that about two months after transplant, the alpha-beta T cells came out of several hundred graft clones that had expanded. Day-60 TCRbeta diversity that was high in some patients was derived from surviving recipient T cells and thymic progenitors.

Preparation of the TCRbeta library used unique molecular identifiers. TCRdb re-analysed the PCR reads in MiXCR, keeping a single row per CDR3 protein. The sample yields hundreds of thousands of distinct CDR3 sequences, 9.5% to 13% seen once. This clonotype came up many times. Its antigen is undetermined. This sequence originates from a child less than two years old with acute myeloid leukemia, due to receive a stem cell transplant. This sequence joins TRBV12-3 or TRBV12-4 and TRBJ1-3, with D perhaps TRBD1 (5 bases). Source: PBMCs, taken before TCRalphabeta/CD19-depleted stem cell transplant. CDR3: CASGGGLGNTIYF. The CDR3 nucleotides are TGTGCCAGCGGGGGGGGGTTGGGAAACACCATATATTTT.